The entry below gives a single T cell receptor beta chain sequence along with its context. Participants were aged about 18 to 89 years from more than 20 US areas. These data are taken from a study of blood T cell repertoires in COVID-19. Looking at the study overall: Donors in Cohort 3 counted as recovered after two negative PCRs, clearance, or symptom resolution. COVID-19 samples, acute and convalescent, were from the United States, Italy and Spain.

In the authors' methods: Estimates of nucleated cell counts were drawn from the amplification of reference gene primers. Assay: immunoSEQ multiplex PCR; the TCRdb copy retains only in-frame clones and omits some. V and J calls and clone size follow that table, whereas D and trimming were derived from the DNA. The sample has roughly 150,000 clones, about 80% seen once. The sequence came from a man over 45 in a cohort exposed to, infected with or recovered from COVID-19 (not recorded which). Sequencing input: PBMCs or T cells enriched from blood (not recorded which).

CDR3 DNA: TGCAGCGTTGAAGATCCCAGCGGGAGTTGGAATGAGCAGTTCTTC. Translation gives CSVEDPSGSWNEQFF. V gene TRBV29-1 combines with J gene TRBJ2-1; 8 bases are a match to TRBD2. The J segment lost 7 bases and the V segment lost 0 bases, leaving 8 bases of the junction unmatched. The CDR3 is made up of 15 amino acids. The V gene's germline CDR1 is SQVTM and CDR2 ANQGSEA.